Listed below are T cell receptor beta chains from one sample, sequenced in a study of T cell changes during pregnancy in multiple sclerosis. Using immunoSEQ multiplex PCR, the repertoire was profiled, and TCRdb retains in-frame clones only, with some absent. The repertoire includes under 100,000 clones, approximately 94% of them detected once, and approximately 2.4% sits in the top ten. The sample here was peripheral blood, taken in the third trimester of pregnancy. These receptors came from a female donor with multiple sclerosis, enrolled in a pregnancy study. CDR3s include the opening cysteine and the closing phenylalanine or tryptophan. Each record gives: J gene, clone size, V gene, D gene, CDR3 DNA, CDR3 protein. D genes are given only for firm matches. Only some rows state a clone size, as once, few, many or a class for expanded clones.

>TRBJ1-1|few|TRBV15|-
TGTGCCACCAGCAGAGATCCGGTGCTTTCGAACACTGAAGCTTTCTTT
CATSRDPVLSNTEAFF
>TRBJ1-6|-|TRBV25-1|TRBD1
TGTGCCAGCAGCGACAGGGGAAATTCACCCCTCCACTTT
CASSDRGNSPLHF
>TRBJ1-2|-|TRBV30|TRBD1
TGTGCCTGTAAGGGGACAGCTAACTATGGCTACACCTTC
CACKGTANYGYTF
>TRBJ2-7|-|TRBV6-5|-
TGTGCCAGCAGTTACTACGAACAGGGCTACGAGCAGTACTTC
CASSYYEQGYEQYF
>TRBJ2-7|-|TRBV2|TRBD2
TGTGCCAGCCTCCCGGGACTAGCGTACCACGAGCAGTACTTC
CASLPGLAYHEQYF
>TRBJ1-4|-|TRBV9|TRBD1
TGTGCCAGCAGCGTAGCCCCCGGGGGACAGGGGGATGAAAAACTGTTTTTT
CASSVAPGGQGDEKLFF
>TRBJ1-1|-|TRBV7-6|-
TGTGCCAGCAGCCTCCCAGGGCGGCCTGAAGCTTTCTTT
CASSLPGRPEAFF
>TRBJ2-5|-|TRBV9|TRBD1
TGTGCCAGCAGCGGGGGACAGGGGAAGGAGACCCAGTACTTC
CASSGGQGKETQYF
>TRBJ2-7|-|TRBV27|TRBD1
TGTGCCAGCAGTTTACAGGCACTGCGGACAGGGGTAATTGAGCAGTACTTC
CASSLQALRTGVIEQYF
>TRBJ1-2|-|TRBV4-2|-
TGTGCCAGCAGCCAAGAAGCGTCAGACGTGGGCTACACCTTC
CASSQEASDVGYTF
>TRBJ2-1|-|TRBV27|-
TGTGCCAGCAGTTACTTCAATGAGCAGTTCTTC
CASSYFNEQFF
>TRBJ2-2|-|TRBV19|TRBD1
TGTGCCAGTAGTATAGTGGGGGGACAGGGGGCGCGCGGCACCGGGGAGCTGTTTTTT
CASSIVGGQGARGTGELFF
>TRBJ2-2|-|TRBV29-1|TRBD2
TGCAGCGTTAGACGGGGGGGCCGAACCGGGGAGCTGTTTTTT
CSVRRGGRTGELFF
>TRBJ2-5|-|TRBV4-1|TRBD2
TGCGCCAGCAGCCAGTTTAGCGGGGTCCAAGAGACCCAGTACTTC
CASSQFSGVQETQYF
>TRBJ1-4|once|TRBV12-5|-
TGTGCTAGCGGCAGGGTGGATGAAAAACTGTTTTTT
CASGRVDEKLFF
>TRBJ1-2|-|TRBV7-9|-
TGTGCCAGCAGCTCAGGGTACGGCTACACCTTC
CASSSGYGYTF
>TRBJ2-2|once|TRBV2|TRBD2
TGTGCCAGCAGTGTGGTCCGGGGGGTCACCGGGGAGCTGTTTTTT
CASSVVRGVTGELFF
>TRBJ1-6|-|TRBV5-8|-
TGTGCCAGCAGCTTAGACAGAAATTCACCCCTCCACTTT
CASSLDRNSPLHF
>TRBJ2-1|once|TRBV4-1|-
TGCGCCAGCAGCCAAGGAACCTCCTTAGCGCGGGACAATGAGCAGTTCTTC
CASSQGTSLARDNEQFF
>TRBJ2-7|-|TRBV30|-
TGTGCCTGGAGTTCCTTTGGCGGAGCCTACGAGCAGTACTTC
CAWSSFGGAYEQYF
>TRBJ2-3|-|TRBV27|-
TGTGCCAGCACCCCCGGGACTCGTATCACAGATACGCAGTATTTT
CASTPGTRITDTQYF
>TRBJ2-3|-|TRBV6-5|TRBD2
TGTGCCAGCATGGGCGGGGGGGCCCCAGATACGCAGTATTTT
CASMGGGAPDTQYF
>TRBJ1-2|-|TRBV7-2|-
TGTGCCAGCAGCCTAGACAGCCTCTATGGCTACACCTTC
CASSLDSLYGYTF
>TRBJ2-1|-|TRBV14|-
TGTGCCAGCAGCCGGGAGAGCTCCTACAATGAGCAGTTCTTC
CASSRESSYNEQFF
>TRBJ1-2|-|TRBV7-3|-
TGTGCCAGCAGCCCCCTGGGCAGGGTTGAGGGCTACACCTTC
CASSPLGRVEGYTF
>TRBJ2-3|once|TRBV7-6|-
TGTGCCAGCAGCTCGGGTGACACAGATACGCAGTATTTT
CASSSGDTDTQYF
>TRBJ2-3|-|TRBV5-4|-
TGTGCCAGCAGCTGGAGTACGACGCAGTATTTT
CASSWSTTQYF
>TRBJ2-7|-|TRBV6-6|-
TGTGCCAGCAGTTACTCTGGGGACTCAAGCTCCTACGAGCAGTACTTC
CASSYSGDSSSYEQYF
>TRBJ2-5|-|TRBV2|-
TGTGCCAGCACTCAGTCCCAAGGGGACACAGAGACCCAGTACTTC
CASTQSQGDTETQYF
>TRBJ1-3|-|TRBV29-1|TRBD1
TGCAGCGTTAGGGACAGGGGTTCTGGAAACACCATATATTTT
CSVRDRGSGNTIYF
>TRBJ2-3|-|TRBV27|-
TGTGCCACCTTAGGGGGAGATACGCAGTATTTT
CATLGGDTQYF
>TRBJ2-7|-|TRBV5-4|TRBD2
TGTGCCAGCAGCTTACGGGGGGGTATCGAGCAGTACTTC
CASSLRGGIEQYF
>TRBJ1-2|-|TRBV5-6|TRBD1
TGTGCCAGCAGTTACAGGACAGGTGCCTATGGCTACACCTTC
CASSYRTGAYGYTF
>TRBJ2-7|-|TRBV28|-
TGTGCCAGCAGCTGGTCACAGGGAAGAAGGTCCTACGAGCAGTACTTC
CASSWSQGRRSYEQYF
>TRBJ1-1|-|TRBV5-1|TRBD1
TGCGCCAGCAGCTTTGGGACAGACCACACTGAAGCTTTCTTT
CASSFGTDHTEAFF
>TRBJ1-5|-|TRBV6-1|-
TGTGCCAGCAGGCGGGGGGAGAGGCATCAGCCCCAGCATTTT
CASRRGERHQPQHF
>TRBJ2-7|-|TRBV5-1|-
TGCGCCAGCAGCCCTGACAGCGAGCAGTACTTC
CASSPDSEQYF
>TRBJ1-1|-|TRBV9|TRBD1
TGTGCCAGCAGCGTCCGGGACAGGGATACCATGCGGGGGGTTTACTTT
CASSVRDRDTMRGVYF
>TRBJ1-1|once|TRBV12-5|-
TGTGCTAGTGGTTTGGGACCACAGGTCACTGAAGCTTTCTTT
CASGLGPQVTEAFF
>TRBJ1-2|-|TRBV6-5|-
TGTGCCAGCACCCCGGGAGTAGTCTATGGCTACACCTTC
CASTPGVVYGYTF
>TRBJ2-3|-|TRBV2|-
TGTGCCACCACTTGGACTAGCACAGATACGCAGTATTTT
CATTWTSTDTQYF
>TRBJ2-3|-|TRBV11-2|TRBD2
TGTGCCAGCAGCTCTACCTTACTAGCGGGGTACGGCACAGATACGCAGTATTTT
CASSSTLLAGYGTDTQYF
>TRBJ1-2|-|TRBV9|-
TGTGCCAGCAGCGGATCGACAGGAAACATCAACTATGGCTACACCTTC
CASSGSTGNINYGYTF
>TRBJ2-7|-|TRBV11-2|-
TGTGCCAGCAGCTCCAGCGACGAGCAGTACTTC
CASSSSDEQYF
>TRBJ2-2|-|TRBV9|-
TGTGCCAGCAGCGTTTGGGACAGGGAGCTGTTTTTT
CASSVWDRELFF
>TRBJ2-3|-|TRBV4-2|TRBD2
TGTGCCAGCAGCCCACATAGCGGGGGGCGACACACAGATACGCAGTATTTT
CASSPHSGGRHTDTQYF
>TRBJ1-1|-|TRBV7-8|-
TGTGCCAGCATCCACAGGGCTCGGGGCACTGAAGCTTTCTTT
CASIHRARGTEAFF
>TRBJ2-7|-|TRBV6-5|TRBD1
TGTGCCGTCGGGGGGACAGGGAACTCCTACGAGCAGTACTTC
CAVGGTGNSYEQYF
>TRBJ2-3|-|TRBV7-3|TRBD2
TGTGCCAGCAGCTTACTTGGGGGAGGGGTGGGCGCAGATACGCAGTATTTT
CASSLLGGGVGADTQYF
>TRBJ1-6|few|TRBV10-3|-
TGTGCCATCAGGACAGAGGATAATTCACCCCTCCACTTT
CAIRTEDNSPLHF
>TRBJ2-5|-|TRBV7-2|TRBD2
TGTGCCAGCAGCTTCTCACGTAGCGGGGGAGAGACCCAGTACTTC
CASSFSRSGGETQYF